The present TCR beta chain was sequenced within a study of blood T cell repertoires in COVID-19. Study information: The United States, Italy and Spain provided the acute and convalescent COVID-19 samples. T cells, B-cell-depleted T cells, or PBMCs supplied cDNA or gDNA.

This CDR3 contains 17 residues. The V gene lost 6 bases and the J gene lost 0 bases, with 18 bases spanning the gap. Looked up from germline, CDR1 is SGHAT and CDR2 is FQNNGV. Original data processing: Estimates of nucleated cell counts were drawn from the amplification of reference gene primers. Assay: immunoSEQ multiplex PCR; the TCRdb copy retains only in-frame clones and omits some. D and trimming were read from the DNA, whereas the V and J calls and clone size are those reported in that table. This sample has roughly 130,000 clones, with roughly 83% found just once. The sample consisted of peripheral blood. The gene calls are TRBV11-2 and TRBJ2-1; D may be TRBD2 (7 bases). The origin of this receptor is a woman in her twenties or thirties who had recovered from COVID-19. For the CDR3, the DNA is TGTGCCAGCAGGCAAGGGGGGGCGGGGTCCTCCTACAATGAGCAGTTCTTC. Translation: CASRQGGAGSSYNEQFF.